A single T cell receptor (beta chain) is shown here with its context. The data were obtained in a study of T-cell reconstitution after alpha-beta-depleted transplantation in children. TCRbeta library preparation incorporated unique molecular identifiers. TCRdb independently ran MiXCR on the PCR reads; one entry per CDR3 protein. Of some 120,000 distinct CDR3 sequences in the sample, under 25% were seen once. The ends were cut back, 0 bases at V and 5 bases at J, with 12 bases in the middle. This CDR3 comprises 14 residues. Germline CDR1 SGHRS, CDR2 YFSETQ. Here the sequenced sample was PBMCs, mostly from graft donor cells, taken 180 days after TCRalphabeta/CD19-depleted stem cell transplant. The origin of this receptor is a male patient between 2 and 15 years old who had a stem cell transplant for chronic granulomatous disease, so the T cells may come from the graft donor. The V call is TRBV5-1, the J call TRBJ2-7; possible D gene TRBD1, 5 bases. CDR3 sequence reads: CASSLGQGLDEQYF. The DNA of the CDR3 is TGCGCCAGCAGCTTGGGTCAGGGTTTAGACGAGCAGTACTTC.